One and the same sample provided the 12 T cell receptor beta chains below, sequenced in a study of cytotoxic CD8 clonotypes in ibrutinib-treated CLL. Assay: immunoSEQ multiplex PCR; the TCRdb copy retains only in-frame clones and omits some. The sample records about 200,000 clones, 70% being singletons. Sequencing used PBMCs, obtained after 12 months of ibrutinib treatment. The receptors were gathered from a human donor with chronic lymphocytic leukemia.

This sequence joins TRBV25-1 and TRBJ1-6, with 7 bases identical to TRBD1. The junction had 9 bases not matched to a gene; V was cut back by 8 bases and J by 8 bases. CDR3 length: 14 amino acids. CDR1 and CDR2 (germline): MGHDK, SYGVNS. The CDR3 DNA is TGTGCCAGCGGCCGACAGGGTCCCTATTCACCCCTCCACTTT. Amino acid sequence: CASGRQGPYSPLHF.

The chain recombines TRBV6-5 with TRBJ1-4; unclear D gene. V was cut by 2 bases and J by 8 bases, with 12 bases left in between. The CDR3 loop spans 14 amino acids. Germline V gene sequence: CDR1 MNHEY, CDR2 SVGAGI. The CDR3 DNA reads TGTGCCAGCAGTTACGGAGCGGGAGGGGAAAAACTGTTTTTT. Encoded protein: CASSYGAGGEKLFF.

In this sample, this clone turned up a few times. The genes are TRBV7-8 and TRBJ1-2; D is uncertain. V lost 6 bases and J 4 bases, leaving 12 bases between the germline ends. The CDR3 totals 13 residues. Germline V gives CDR1 SGHVS, CDR2 FQNEAQ. This chain's CDR3 is CASSVVSSYGYTF. CDR3 DNA sequence: TGTGCCAGCAGTGTAGTTAGTAGCTATGGCTACACCTTC.

The chain couples TRBV7-2 to TRBJ1-5; D gene uncertain. CDR1 is SGHTA and CDR2 is FQGNSA in the germline V gene. This CDR3 has 15 residues. V lost 5 bases and J 6 bases, leaving 17 bases between the germline ends. The CDR3 DNA is TGTGCCAGCAGCCAGACCCCTCTGGTAGGTCAGCCCCAGCATTTT. Translation: CASSQTPLVGQPQHF.

For the CDR3, the DNA is TGTGCCAGTAGTGGGTCCGGGACCGCAACCTACGAGCAGTACTTC. Protein product: CASSGSGTATYEQYF. The chain uses TRBV19 and TRBJ2-7; D possibly matches TRBD1 or TRBD2 (5 bases each). CDR3 size: 15 residues. Germline assignment: CDR1 LNHDA and CDR2 SQIVND (reference sequence). V lost 5 bases and J 2 bases, leaving 16 bases between the germline ends.

CDR3 sequence (DNA): TGCGCCAGCAGCCAAGGGGTGGGCCAAGAGACCCAGTACTTC. The encoded protein is CASSQGVGQETQYF. The genes are TRBV4-3 and TRBJ2-5, with D uncertain. CDR3 length equals 14 residues. Germline lookup yields CDR1 LGHNA and CDR2 YSLEER. The V and J ends lost 1 base and 1 base respectively, with 7 bases between them.

V and J are TRBV19 and TRBJ1-2, with D perhaps TRBD1 (5 bases). This CDR3 has 13 amino acids. Per germline, CDR1 LNHDA and CDR2 SQIVND (reference sequence). Deletions cut 8 bases from V and 2 bases from J, with 12 bases between. The DNA of the CDR3 is TGTGCCAGTGGAGGGGTAGCGAACTATGGCTACACCTTC. Protein: CASGGVANYGYTF.

The V and J genes are TRBV15 and TRBJ2-7; possible D gene TRBD2, 5 bases. Germline V gene lookup returns CDR1 LNHNV and CDR2 YYDKDF (reference sequence). The CDR3 consists of 15 residues. V lost 0 bases and J lost 0, with 9 bases in between. The CDR3 protein is CATSRELTISYEQYF. Here the CDR3 DNA reads TGTGCCACCAGCAGAGAGCTGACTATCTCCTACGAGCAGTACTTC.

This clone appeared a few times. This chain connects TRBV5-4 to TRBJ2-6, with 8 bases that match TRBD1. The CDR3 length is 18 residues. CDR1 is SGHNT and CDR2 is YYREEE in the germline V gene (reference sequence). J was trimmed by 0 bases and V by 4 bases; bases with no gene match: 9. In DNA form, the CDR3 reads TGTGCCAGCAGCCCGTGGGCAGGGGGCTCCTCTGGGGCCAACGTCCTGACTTTC. Translation gives CASSPWAGGSSGANVLTF.

The chain employs TRBV6-1 and TRBJ2-7, with 9 bases lining up with TRBD1. CDR3 length: 14 residues. V dropped 6 bases and J dropped 2; count of bases not matched to a gene: 5. Germline V gives CDR1 MNHNS, CDR2 SASEGT. The CDR3 nucleotides read TGTGCCAGCAGGGGGACAGGGAGGACCTACGAGCAGTACTTC. This encodes CASRGTGRTYEQYF.

The chain employs TRBV11-3 and TRBJ2-5; 10 bases agree with TRBD2. The germline V gene has CDR1 SGHNT and CDR2 YENEEA. The CDR3 is made up of 16 amino acids. The J segment lost 5 bases and the V segment lost 1 base, leaving 7 bases of the junction unmatched. CDR3 loop: CASSLGLAGAGETQYF. DNA for the CDR3: TGTGCCAGCAGCTTAGGCCTAGCGGGAGCAGGGGAGACCCAGTACTTC.

This clone occurred a few times. CDR3 protein: CASSAQGNIQYF. In DNA, the CDR3 is TGTGCCAGCAGTGCACAGGGGAACATTCAGTACTTC. V usage is TRBV2 and J usage is TRBJ2-4, with 7 positions matching TRBD1. Germline V gene data show CDR1 as SNHLY and CDR2 as FYNNEI. The CDR3 sequence is 12 residues long. J gave up 7 bases and V 4 bases, and 1 base lay outside the gene matches.